What follows are 2 T cell receptor beta chains derived from one specimen sequenced in a study of T cell changes during pregnancy in multiple sclerosis. Assay: immunoSEQ multiplex PCR; the TCRdb copy retains only in-frame clones and omits some. The table lists tens of thousands of clones, roughly 90% of them singletons. This material consisted of CD4+ T cells from peripheral blood mononuclear cells, taken in the first trimester of pregnancy. All receptors come from a female donor in good health, enrolled as a control in a pregnancy study.

The chain recombines TRBV4-2 with TRBJ1-2; D gene uncertain. Trimming stripped 0 bases from V and 4 bases from J, with 9 bases between. Germline loops: CDR1 LGHNA, CDR2 YNFKEQ. The CDR3 covers 14 residues. The CDR3: CASSQDERSYGYTF. CDR3 nucleotides: TGTGCCAGCAGCCAAGATGAACGGAGCTATGGCTACACCTTC.

This clone was found once. V is TRBV9 and J is TRBJ2-1; 10 bases match TRBD2. CDR1 is SGDLS and CDR2 is YYNGEE in the germline V gene. V shed 4 bases and J 8 bases; nucleotides not matched to a gene: 12. This CDR3 comprises 16 residues. CDR3 bases: TGTGCCAGCAGCCCCGAGTCAGCGGGAGGGGAGCATGAGCAGTTCTTC. Translation: CASSPESAGGEHEQFF.